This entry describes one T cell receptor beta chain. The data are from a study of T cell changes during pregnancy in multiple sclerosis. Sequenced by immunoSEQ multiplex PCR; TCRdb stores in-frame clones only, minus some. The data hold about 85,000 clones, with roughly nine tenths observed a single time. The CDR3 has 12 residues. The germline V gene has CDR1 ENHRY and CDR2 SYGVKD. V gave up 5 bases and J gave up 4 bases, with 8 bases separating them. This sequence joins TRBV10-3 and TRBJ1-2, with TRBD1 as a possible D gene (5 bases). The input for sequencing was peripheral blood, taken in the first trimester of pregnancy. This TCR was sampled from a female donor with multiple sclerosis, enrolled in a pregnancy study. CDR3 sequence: CAISSDTYGYTF. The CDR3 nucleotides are TGTGCCATCAGTTCGGACACCTATGGCTACACCTTC.